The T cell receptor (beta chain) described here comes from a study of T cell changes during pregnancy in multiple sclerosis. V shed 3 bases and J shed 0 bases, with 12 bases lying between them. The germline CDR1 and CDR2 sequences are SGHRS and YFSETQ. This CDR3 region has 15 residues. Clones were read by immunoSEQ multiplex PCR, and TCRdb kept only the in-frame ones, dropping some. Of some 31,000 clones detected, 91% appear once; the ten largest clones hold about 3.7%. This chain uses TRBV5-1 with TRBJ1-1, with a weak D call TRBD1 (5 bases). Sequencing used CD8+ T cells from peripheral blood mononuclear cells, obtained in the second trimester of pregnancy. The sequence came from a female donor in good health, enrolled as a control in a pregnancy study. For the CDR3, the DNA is TGCGCCAGCAGCTCTCAGACAGCCATGAACACTGAAGCTTTCTTT. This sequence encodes CASSSQTAMNTEAFF.